The 16 T cell receptor beta chains below all came from one sample that was sequenced in a study of PD-L1 blockade in urothelial cancer. Profiling relied on immunoSEQ multiplex PCR, and the TCRdb table lists in-frame clones only, not all of them. This sample has under 40,000 clones; around 88% occur once, and the top ten carry roughly 2.1%. The sample in question was PBMCs, obtained around atezolizumab (anti-PD-L1) treatment. These receptors were obtained from a man aged 55 to 70 with urothelial cancer.

The rearrangement joins TRBV7-2 to TRBJ2-5; D is possibly TRBD2 (6 bases). CDR3 size: 13 residues. Per germline, CDR1 SGHTA and CDR2 FQGNSA. V dropped 5 bases and J dropped 4 bases, with 11 bases sitting between them. The CDR3 DNA is TGTGCCAGCAGCCTAGGGGAGGTAGAGACCCAGTACTTC. Protein: CASSLGEVETQYF.

The V gene is TRBV9, the J gene TRBJ2-7, with 8 bases identical to TRBD2. Losses at the gene ends were 4 bases for V and 4 bases for J; bases not matched to a gene: 10. CDR3 size: 15 residues. The germline V gene has CDR1 SGDLS and CDR2 YYNGEE. The chain's CDR3 is CASSSWGSGKYEQYF. In DNA form, the CDR3 reads TGTGCCAGCAGCTCCTGGGGTAGCGGGAAATACGAGCAGTACTTC.

The chain recombines TRBV5-1 with TRBJ1-6; TRBD1 matches 8 bases. V lost 3 bases to trimming and J lost 8 bases; unmatched junction nucleotides: 10. Germline V lookup: CDR1 SGHRS, CDR2 YFSETQ. This CDR3 is 16 amino acids long. CDR3 nucleotide sequence: TGCGCCAGCAGCTCGCAAGGACAGGGAAACGATTCACCCCTCCACTTT. It yields the protein CASSSQGQGNDSPLHF. Full variable domain (missing parts from reference TRBV5-1 and TRBJ1-6): KAGVTQTPRYLIKTRGQQVTLSCSPISGHRSVSWYQQTPGQGLQFLFEYFSETQRNKGNFPGRFSGRQFSNSRSEMNVSTLELGDSALYLCASSSQGQGNDSPLHFGNGTRLTVT.

The CDR3 loop reads CSVEGTLYNEQFF. For the CDR3, the DNA is TGCAGCGTCGAGGGTACGCTCTACAATGAGCAGTTCTTC. The V gene is TRBV29-1, the J gene TRBJ2-1, with D maybe TRBD2 (5 bases). The CDR3 is made up of 13 amino acids. The germline gives CDR1 SQVTM, CDR2 ANQGSEA. The V gene lost 6 bases and the J gene lost 3 bases, with 12 bases spanning the gap.

The V call is TRBV7-2, the J call TRBJ2-7; 12 positions match TRBD2. Trimming took 2 bases from V and 6 from J; bases not matched to a gene: 8. The CDR3 loop spans 16 amino acids. Per the germline V gene, CDR1 is SGHTA and CDR2 is FQGNSA. The CDR3 here is CASSLWASGGAGEQYF. The CDR3 DNA reads as TGTGCCAGCAGCTTATGGGCTAGCGGGGGGGCCGGCGAGCAGTACTTC. The whole variable domain, filled in from reference TRBV7-2 and TRBJ2-7, reads GAGVSQSPSNKVTEKGKDVELRCDPISGHTALYWYRQSLGQGLEFLIYFQGNSAPDKSGLPSDRFSAERTGGSVSTLTIQRTQQEDSAVYLCASSLWASGGAGEQYFGPGTRLTVT.

J is TRBJ2-5 and V is TRBV19; TRBD2 is a possible D gene (6 bases). The V end lost 3 bases, the J end lost 2 bases, and 13 bases lay between the germline ends. The CDR3 loop spans 15 amino acids. Germline CDR1 reads LNHDA; CDR2 reads SQIVND (reference sequence). CDR3 nucleotides: TGTGCCAGTAGTATGGTCTCTAGCGAACAAGAGACCCAGTACTTC. This translates into CASSMVSSEQETQYF. The full variable domain, completed using reference TRBV19 and TRBJ2-5, is DGGITQSPKYLFRKEGQNVTLSCEQNLNHDAMYWYRQDPGQGLRLIYYSQIVNDFQKGDIAEGYSVSREKKESFPLTVTSAQKNPTAFYLCASSMVSSEQETQYFGPGTRLLVL.

The V call is TRBV28, the J call TRBJ2-5; maybe TRBD1 (6 bases). Germline loops: CDR1 MDHEN, CDR2 SYDVKM. V was pared by 7 bases and J by 5 bases, with 17 bases between. The CDR3 has 14 amino acids. The CDR3 reads CASTPAGALETQYF. In DNA, the CDR3 is TGTGCCAGCACTCCAGCAGGGGCCTTGGAGACCCAGTACTTC.

This chain links TRBV18 with TRBJ2-2; maybe TRBD1 (5 bases). Germline V gives CDR1 KGHSH, CDR2 LQKENI. V was trimmed by 4 bases and J by 0 bases, leaving 12 bases between them. The length of the CDR3 is 16 residues. In DNA, the CDR3 is TGTGCCAGCTCACAAAGAACAGGAGCGAACACCGGGGAGCTGTTTTTT. Translated: CASSQRTGANTGELFF.

The CDR3 DNA is TGTGCCAGCAGCGTAGGGAGTAGCGGGGGCTACGAGCAGTACTTC. Its translation is CASSVGSSGGYEQYF. J is TRBJ2-7 and V is TRBV9; TRBD2 aligns across 9 bases. Germline-derived CDR1 and CDR2 are SGDLS and YYNGEE. CDR3 length equals 15 residues. The J segment lost 3 bases and the V segment lost 0 bases, leaving 4 bases of the junction unmatched.

Comments on this clone: Germline is not matched at one junction end, which may reflect a read error. This chain joins TRBV7-7 and TRBJ2-1, with TRBD2 matching over 10 bases. This CDR3 is 15 amino acids long. CDR1 is SSHAT, CDR2 FNYEAQ, per germline (reference sequence). CDR3 nucleotides: TGTGCTAGCAGCTTAGGTACTAGCGGGATGGGGGAGCAGTTCTTC. It codes for CASSLGTSGMGEQFF. Combining the CDR3 with reference TRBV7-7 and TRBJ2-1 gives the whole variable domain GAGVSQSPRYKVTKRGQDVTLRCDPISSHATLYWYQQALGQGPEFLTYFNYEAQPDKSGLPSDRFSAERPEGSISTLTIQRTEQRDSAMYRCASSLGTSGMGEQFFGPGTRLTVL.

The DNA of the CDR3 is TGTGCCAGCAGCTTAGGAGGAGGGCAGTTCTTC. This sequence encodes CASSLGGGQFF. The J gene is TRBJ2-1, the V gene TRBV7-3, with a weak D call TRBD2 (5 bases). This CDR3 is built from 11 residues. With 2 bases removed from V and 12 bases from J, the gap between germline ends came to 8 bases. CDR1 is SGHTA, CDR2 FQGTGA, per germline. Looking up the rest from reference TRBV7-3 and TRBJ2-1 gives the full variable domain: GAGVSQTPSNKVTEKGKYVELRCDPISGHTALYWYRQSLGQGPEFLIYFQGTGAADDSGLPNDRFFAVRPEGSVSTLKIQRTERGDSAVYLCASSLGGGQFFGPGTRLTVL.

The chain has TRBV5-1 and TRBJ1-6; weak D call: TRBD1 (6 bases). The V gene lost 4 bases and the J gene lost 13 bases, with 18 bases spanning the gap. The germline V gene has CDR1 SGHRS and CDR2 YFSETQ. This CDR3 spans 14 amino acids. The CDR3 is CASSAGQNIRPLHF. CDR3 DNA: TGCGCCAGCAGCGCCGGACAGAACATTAGGCCCCTCCACTTT. The full variable domain, with the rest looked up from reference TRBV5-1 and TRBJ1-6, is KAGVTQTPRYLIKTRGQQVTLSCSPISGHRSVSWYQQTPGQGLQFLFEYFSETQRNKGNFPGRFSGRQFSNSRSEMNVSTLELGDSALYLCASSAGQNIRPLHFGNGTRLTVT.

As DNA, the CDR3 is TGTGCCATCAGGCCGGACGGACTCAGCTCCTACAATGAGCAGTTCTTC. Translated, it gives CAIRPDGLSSYNEQFF. The genes are TRBV10-3 and TRBJ2-1; D is possibly TRBD2 (5 bases). Trimming left V 6 bases short and J 0 bases short, with 15 bases between. CDR3 length: 16 amino acids. Germline CDR1 is ENHRY and CDR2 is SYGVKD.

This clone was seen once. The chain combines TRBV9 with TRBJ2-5, with TRBD2 matching 12 bases. V was pared by 0 bases and J by 2 bases, with 2 bases of the junction left unmatched. CDR1 is SGDLS and CDR2 is YYNGEE in the germline V gene. The CDR3 sequence is 16 residues long. Here the CDR3 reads CASSVGTSGVQETQYF. The CDR3 DNA follows: TGTGCCAGCAGCGTAGGGACTAGCGGGGTGCAAGAGACCCAGTACTTC.

CDR3 nucleotide sequence: TGTGCCAGCTCACCCCAAAACTCTGGGGCCAACGTCCTGACTTTC. Translation gives CASSPQNSGANVLTF. V is TRBV18 and J is TRBJ2-6; D remains ambiguous. Germline V gene lookup returns CDR1 KGHSH and CDR2 LQKENI. V was pared by 3 bases and J by 0 bases, with 6 bases between. The CDR3 is 15 residues long.

V and J are TRBV9 and TRBJ2-7; 7 bases align to TRBD1. CDR3 length equals 15 residues. V shed 4 bases, J shed 2 bases, and the junction held 9 bases outside the gene matches. Germline CDR1 reads SGDLS; CDR2 reads YYNGEE. The CDR3 loop reads CASSPHPGQPYEQYF. As DNA, the CDR3 is TGTGCCAGCAGCCCTCACCCGGGACAGCCCTACGAGCAGTACTTC.